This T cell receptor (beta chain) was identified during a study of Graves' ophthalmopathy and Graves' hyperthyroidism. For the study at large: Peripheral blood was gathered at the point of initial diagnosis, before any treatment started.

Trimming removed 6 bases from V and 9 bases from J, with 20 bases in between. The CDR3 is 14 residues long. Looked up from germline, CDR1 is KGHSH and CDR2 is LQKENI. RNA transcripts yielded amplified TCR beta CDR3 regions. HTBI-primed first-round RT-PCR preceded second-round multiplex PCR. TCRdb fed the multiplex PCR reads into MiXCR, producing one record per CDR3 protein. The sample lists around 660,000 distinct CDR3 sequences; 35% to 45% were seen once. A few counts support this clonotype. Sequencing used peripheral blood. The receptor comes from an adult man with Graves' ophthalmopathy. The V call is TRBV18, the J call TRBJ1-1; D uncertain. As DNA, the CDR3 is TGTGCCAGCTCCACCACTGTCACCATGCGCCAAGCTTTCTTT. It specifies CASSTTVTMRQAFF.